The 14 T cell receptor beta chains presented below share a single source sample, sequenced in a study of response to subunit inactivated influenza vaccine. TCRdb reanalysed the RT-PCR reads using MiXCR and keeps one entry per CDR3 protein. This sample has fewer than 350,000 distinct CDR3 sequences, with just over 20% found just once. The sample here was PBMCs from blood, taken about 20 months after vaccination. The origin of the receptors is a man between 50 and 69 years old who received an inactivated influenza vaccine.

This chain connects TRBV20-1 to TRBJ2-1; TRBD1 or TRBD2 may be the D gene (5 bases each). Germline V gene sequence: CDR1 DFQATT, CDR2 SNEGSKA (reference sequence). The V gene lost 5 bases and the J gene lost 6 bases, with 14 bases spanning the gap. The CDR3 spans 13 residues. The CDR3 DNA follows: TGCAGTGCTCTAGCCAGGGAGATCAATGAGCAGTTCTTC. This codes for CSALAREINEQFF.

The genes are TRBV12-3 or TRBV12-4 and TRBJ1-1; no definite D call. This CDR3 contains 12 residues. V lost 2 bases and J 9 bases, leaving 10 bases between the germline ends. The DNA of the CDR3 is TGTGCCAGCAGTTTAATGCGTGGGAAAGCTTTCTTT. Protein sequence: CASSLMRGKAFF.

V and J are TRBV7-2 and TRBJ2-5; D uncertain. Deletions cut 5 bases from V and 0 bases from J, with 16 bases between. There are 16 residues in the CDR3. The germline CDR1 and CDR2 sequences are SGHTA and FQGNSA. The CDR3 loop reads CASSKIYSPDQETQYF. CDR3 DNA sequence: TGTGCCAGCAGCAAAATCTACTCCCCGGACCAAGAGACCCAGTACTTC.

In regard to this clonotype: A junction boundary mismatches the germline segment, possibly from a read error. The genes are TRBV19 and TRBJ1-1; tentative D call: TRBD1 (5 bases). The CDR3 is 13 amino acids. Germline V gene lookup returns CDR1 LNHDA and CDR2 SQIVND (reference sequence). The CDR3 sequence: CASSIGQRTEALF. The CDR3 DNA sequence: TGTGCCAGTAGTATAGGACAGCGAACTGAAGCTTTATTT.

The genes are TRBV5-4 and TRBJ2-1; the D gene is possibly TRBD2 (5 bases). The V gene lost 1 base and the J gene lost 6 bases, with 11 bases spanning the gap. This CDR3 region has 14 residues. Germline CDR1 and CDR2: SGHNT and YYREEE (reference sequence). The CDR3 DNA sequence: TGTGCCAGCAGCTTGTCGGGGTCAGCCAATGAGCAGTTCTTC. Its translation: CASSLSGSANEQFF.

This clonotype occurred a few times. The chain uses TRBV5-1 and TRBJ2-7, with D perhaps matching TRBD1 or TRBD2 (5 bases each). The length of the CDR3 is 15 residues. CDR1 SGHRS and CDR2 YFSETQ come from the germline V gene. V was clipped by 7 bases and J by 0 bases, with 17 bases between them. The DNA of the CDR3 is TGCGCCAGCCCCCTTCCGGGGCCGACCTCCTACGAGCAGTACTTC. Its translation is CASPLPGPTSYEQYF.

This clonotype was detected only once. The chain is built from TRBV6-5 and TRBJ2-7; TRBD2 matches at 11 bases. V trimming: 0 bases; J trimming: 3 bases; junction bases outside the gene matches: 1. From germline, CDR1 is MNHEY and CDR2 SVGAGI. This CDR3 has 15 amino acids. In DNA form, the CDR3 reads TGTGCCAGCAGTTACTCGACTAGCGGGATCTACGAGCAGTACTTC. Amino acids: CASSYSTSGIYEQYF.

This clonotype came up a few times. The CDR3 is CASSEVGGPTYEQYF. The CDR3 coding sequence is TGTGCCAGCAGTGAAGTGGGTGGCCCCACCTACGAGCAGTACTTC. The V gene is TRBV2, the J gene TRBJ2-7, with unresolved D. The CDR3 length is 15 residues. Trimming shortened V by 1 base and J by 2 bases, and 12 bases separated the two germline ends. Germline CDR1 is SNHLY and CDR2 is FYNNEI. The complete variable domain, with remaining parts taken from reference TRBV2 and TRBJ2-7, reads EPEVTQTPSHQVTQMGQEVILRCVPISNHLYFYWYRQILGQKVEFLVSFYNNEISEKSEIFDDQFSVERPDGSNFTLKIRSTKLEDSAMYFCASSEVGGPTYEQYFGPGTRLTVT.

V and J are TRBV20-1 and TRBJ1-5, with D tentatively TRBD1 (5 bases). Germline values: CDR1 DFQATT, CDR2 SNEGSKA (reference sequence). This CDR3 spans 14 amino acids. The V end was cut by 3 bases, the J end by 0 bases, with 9 bases between. CDR3 region: CSARTTVSNQPQHF. In nucleotides, the CDR3 is TGCAGTGCTAGGACGACAGTTAGCAATCAGCCCCAGCATTTT.

This clonotype has only a few counts. This chain joins TRBV28 and TRBJ1-5, with D possibly TRBD1 on 6 matching bases. Between the trimmed V and J ends, which lost 5 bases and 11 bases, there was a span of 16 bases. Germline loops: CDR1 MDHEN, CDR2 SYDVKM. The CDR3 spans 13 residues. In nucleotides, the CDR3 is TGTGCCAGCAGTCCCCGGGACACCCGGGCCCAGCATTTT. Translated, it gives CASSPRDTRAQHF.

Only a few counts were recorded for this clonotype. The chain uses TRBV6-1 and TRBJ2-2, with 7 bases fitting TRBD2. Germline values: CDR1 MNHNS, CDR2 SASEGT. V shed 5 bases, J shed 7 bases, and the junction held 13 bases outside the gene matches. There are 16 residues in the CDR3. CDR3 residues: CASSMTGTNTIGELFF. The DNA for the CDR3 is TGTGCCAGCAGTATGACCGGGACTAACACGATCGGGGAGCTGTTTTTT.

This clonotype was detected a few times. The chain has TRBV4-2 and TRBJ1-1; D is perhaps TRBD1 (6 bases). Germline V gene sequence: CDR1 LGHNA, CDR2 YNFKEQ. CDR3 length equals 14 residues. Trimming stripped 1 base from V and 7 bases from J, with 13 bases between. The CDR3 DNA reads TGTGCCAGCAGCCAAGGGGGGCAGGGAGTTGAAGCTTTCTTT. Encoded protein: CASSQGGQGVEAFF.

This clonotype was counted only a few times. The chain uses TRBV4-3 and TRBJ1-6; 9 bases are shared with TRBD1. CDR1 is LGHNA, CDR2 YSLEER, per germline. J was trimmed by 9 bases and V by 0 bases; bases with no gene match: 9. The CDR3 length is 17 residues. The CDR3 DNA reads as TGCGCCAGCAGCCAAGATTACCGGACAGGGGTAGGTTCACCCCTCCACTTT. Amino acid sequence: CASSQDYRTGVGSPLHF.

The chain combines TRBV20-1 with TRBJ2-5, with 13 bases lining up with TRBD2. Germline V gene sequence: CDR1 DFQATT, CDR2 SNEGSKA (reference sequence). The junction had 3 bases not matched to a gene; V was cut back by 5 bases and J by 0 bases. This CDR3 contains 15 residues. The CDR3 spells CSAQGLAGHQETQYF. Here the CDR3 DNA reads TGCAGTGCTCAGGGACTAGCGGGGCACCAAGAGACCCAGTACTTC.